This T cell receptor (beta chain) comes out of a study of T cell responses to AZD1222 COVID-19 vaccine. The protocol was immunoSEQ multiplex PCR, while the TCRdb copy is restricted to in-frame clones and leaves out a portion. The table includes more than 95,000 clones, around nine tenths detected once. The receptor was isolated from an adult in good health. The sample consisted of peripheral blood, taken on day 0 of AZD1222 vaccination.

In nucleotides, the CDR3 is TGTGCTTTCGACAGGGGAACAGGGGCCAACGTCCTGACTTTC. It yields the protein CAFDRGTGANVLTF. The gene calls are TRBV30 and TRBJ2-6; 8 bases map to TRBD1. CDR3 length equals 14 residues. Germline V gives CDR1 GTSNPN, CDR2 SVGIG (reference sequence).